The 13 T cell receptor beta chains below come from one sample, sequenced in a study of blood T cell repertoires in COVID-19. The table came from immunoSEQ multiplex PCR; TCRdb's copy has only in-frame clones and leaves some out. This table has about 50,000 clones, 86% appearing once. Sequenced material: peripheral blood. These receptors were taken from a man in his sixties with active or convalescent COVID-19.

The V and J genes are TRBV11-2 and TRBJ1-4; 8 bases map to TRBD1. The germline gives CDR1 SGHAT, CDR2 FQNNGV. This CDR3 has 16 residues. The junction had 9 bases not matched to a gene; V was cut back by 5 bases and J by 4 bases. Here the CDR3 reads CASSPGGALGNEKLFF. CDR3 bases: TGTGCCAGCAGCCCAGGGGGCGCGTTGGGTAATGAAAAACTGTTTTTT.

This clone was seen once. The V gene is TRBV27, the J gene TRBJ1-6, with TRBD1 as a possible D gene (6 bases). CDR1 is MNHEY and CDR2 is SMNVEV in the germline V gene (reference sequence). This CDR3 comprises 15 residues. The ends were cut back, 8 bases at V and 7 bases at J, with 18 bases in the middle. The CDR3 nucleotides read TGTGCCAGCGGACAGTTGGGACATCCAAATTCACCCCTCCACTTT. Translated: CASGQLGHPNSPLHF.

J is TRBJ2-5 and V is TRBV5-1, with TRBD2 as a possible D gene (5 bases). CDR3 length equals 15 residues. Germline CDR1 reads SGHRS; CDR2 reads YFSETQ. Deletions cut 4 bases from V and 4 bases from J, with 17 bases between. The DNA of the CDR3 is TGCGCCAGCAGCCGCTCTCCTAGCAGCTCAGAGACCCAGTACTTC. This gives the protein CASSRSPSSSETQYF.

V gene TRBV5-1 combines with J gene TRBJ2-1, with 9 positions matching TRBD1. CDR3 length: 16 residues. CDR1 and CDR2 from the germline V gene are SGHRS and YFSETQ. V gave up 4 bases and J gave up 5 bases; unmatched junction bases: 10. Here the CDR3 reads CASSRGTGQGNNEQFF. Written as DNA, the CDR3 is TGCGCCAGCAGCCGGGGTACGGGACAGGGAAACAATGAGCAGTTCTTC.

The chain is built from TRBV2 and TRBJ1-5, with 7 bases fitting TRBD1. The V segment lost 4 bases and the J segment 0 bases; nucleotides outside the gene matches: 9. This CDR3 comprises 17 residues. From germline, CDR1 is SNHLY and CDR2 FYNNEI. The CDR3 DNA reads TGTGCCAGCAGTGTCCCAGGGGGATTGACTAGCAATCAGCCCCAGCATTTT. As protein: CASSVPGGLTSNQPQHF.

V and J are TRBV3-1 (or the pseudogene TRBV3-2) and TRBJ1-2; D may be TRBD1 (5 bases). This CDR3 is built from 15 residues. V was pared by 0 bases and J by 4 bases, with 12 bases between. Germline CDR1 LGHDT, CDR2 YNNKEL (reference sequence). In DNA, the CDR3 is TGTGCCAGCAGCCAAGATTTGGCCAGGGTCTATGGCTACACCTTC. Amino acid sequence: CASSQDLARVYGYTF.

The chain is built from TRBV3-1 (or the pseudogene TRBV3-2) and TRBJ1-1; the D gene is possibly TRBD1 (5 bases). The V end lost 4 bases, the J end lost 0 bases, and 9 bases lay between the germline ends. The CDR3 sequence is 14 residues long. From germline, CDR1 is LGHDT and CDR2 YNNKEL (reference sequence). This CDR3 reads CASSLSGVNTEAFF. The CDR3 DNA is TGTGCCAGCAGCCTTTCGGGGGTGAACACTGAAGCTTTCTTT.

The chain recombines TRBV11-3 with TRBJ2-1; possibly TRBD1 for D (5 bases). Trimming took off 1 base at V and 3 bases at J, with 7 bases between the two ends. This CDR3 region has 14 residues. Germline V gene sequence: CDR1 SGHNT, CDR2 YENEEA. The CDR3 sequence is CASSLGTNYNEQFF. The DNA for the CDR3 is TGTGCCAGCAGCTTAGGGACAAACTACAATGAGCAGTTCTTC.

This clone was counted only a few times. This sequence joins TRBV6-2 or TRBV6-3 and TRBJ2-5; no reliable D call. V was trimmed by 0 bases and J by 7 bases, leaving 9 bases between them. The CDR3 loop spans 13 amino acids. CDR1 MNHEY and CDR2 SVGEGT come from the germline V gene. CDR3 loop: CASSYSSRGTQYF. As DNA, the CDR3 is TGTGCCAGCAGTTACTCGAGCCGAGGGACCCAGTACTTC.

The J gene is TRBJ1-2, the V gene TRBV28; 9 bases fit TRBD1. The germline V gene encodes CDR1 MDHEN and CDR2 SYDVKM. The CDR3 has 16 residues. V shed 2 bases, J shed 4 bases, and the junction held 8 bases outside the gene matches. Written as DNA, the CDR3 is TGTGCCAGCAGTTTAGGGACAGGGTTTTATGGCTATGGCTACACCTTC. This sequence encodes CASSLGTGFYGYGYTF.

V is TRBV2 and J is TRBJ2-7, with TRBD2 as a possible D gene (6 bases). The CDR3 sequence is 15 residues long. From germline, CDR1 is SNHLY and CDR2 FYNNEI. Trimming took off 6 bases at V and 0 bases at J, with 15 bases between the two ends. The CDR3 bases are TGTGCCAGCAGGGCCGGGACTGCAATCTCCTACGAGCAGTACTTC. Residues: CASRAGTAISYEQYF.

The chain uses TRBV18 and TRBJ2-6; 11 positions agree with TRBD1. The germline V gene encodes CDR1 KGHSH and CDR2 LQKENI. This CDR3 has 17 residues. The V gene end was trimmed by 3 bases and the J gene end by 4 bases; junction bases not matched to a gene: 5. The CDR3 nucleotides read TGTGCCAGCTCACCCGGACAGGGGGCGGAGGGGGCCAACGTCCTGACTTTC. Its protein product is CASSPGQGAEGANVLTF.

This chain joins TRBV5-1 and TRBJ1-4; D is undetermined. CDR1 is SGHRS, CDR2 YFSETQ, per germline. V lost 0 bases to trimming and J lost 2 bases, with 11 bases between them. The CDR3 totals 16 residues. The CDR3 reads CASSLVEGGTNEKLFF. DNA for the CDR3: TGCGCCAGCAGCTTGGTGGAGGGTGGGACTAATGAAAAACTGTTTTTT.